Each of the 7 T cell receptor beta chains below was sequenced from the same sample in a study of blood T cells in healthy people across ages. Primers used in a second PCR of roughly 6 to 11 cycles were a sample-barcoded 5' primer and a J-beta primer mix. TCRdb re-called the 5' RACE reads with MiXCR, one entry per CDR3 protein. The table records some 760,000 distinct CDR3 sequences, roughly 25% of them present only once. These data were likewise used in another study, on T cells of mothers and their children.

Sequences were obtained from blood. The receptors were gathered from a boy aged 10-17 years in good health.

The sample holds a few counts of this clonotype. The genes are TRBV7-9 and TRBJ2-1; D is unresolved. Trimming removed 2 bases from V and 0 bases from J, with 8 bases in between. This CDR3 comprises 15 residues. Germline assignment: CDR1 SEHNR and CDR2 FQNEAQ (reference sequence). As DNA, the CDR3 is TGTGCCAGCAGCTTACTCCGGGCCTCCTACAATGAGCAGTTCTTC. This codes for CASSLLRASYNEQFF.

This chain joins TRBV7-2 and TRBJ2-7; TRBD1 agrees at 7 bases. Germline loops: CDR1 SGHTA, CDR2 FQGNSA. V trimming: 5 bases; J trimming: 3 bases; junction bases outside the gene matches: 22. CDR3 size: 19 residues. The CDR3 region is CASSPRQGEGSTTIYEQYF. Here the CDR3 DNA reads TGTGCCAGCAGCCCCCGACAGGGTGAGGGGTCTACGACTATCTACGAGCAGTACTTC.

As concerns this clonotype: The final CDR3 position lacks the conserved phenylalanine or tryptophan, pointing to a likely read error. The chain is built from TRBV4-2 and TRBJ1-4; D perhaps matches TRBD1 (6 bases). V gave up 4 bases and J gave up 0 bases, with 12 bases separating them. The germline V gene has CDR1 LGHNA and CDR2 YNFKEQ. The CDR3 spans 16 residues. CDR3 loop: CASSRRDKATNEKLFL. CDR3 sequence (DNA): TGTGCCAGCAGCCGCCGGGACAAAGCAACTAATGAAAAACTGTTTCTT.

The chain carries TRBV18 and TRBJ1-4; no clear D. V lost 3 bases and J lost 5, with 16 bases in between. CDR3 length: 16 residues. Germline CDR1 KGHSH, CDR2 LQKENI. CDR3 loop: CASSPVMDPQNEKLFF. The CDR3 bases are TGTGCCAGCTCACCCGTTATGGACCCCCAGAATGAAAAACTGTTTTTT.

The rearrangement links TRBV20-1 to TRBJ2-1, with a tentative D call TRBD2 (6 bases). Germline V lookup: CDR1 DFQATT, CDR2 SNEGSKA (reference sequence). V lost 3 bases to trimming and J lost 7 bases, with 10 bases between them. The CDR3 contains 12 residues. The CDR3 loop is CSASGGENEQFF. For the CDR3, the DNA is TGCAGTGCTAGTGGAGGGGAGAATGAGCAGTTCTTC.

J is TRBJ2-4 and V is TRBV20-1, with D maybe TRBD2 (6 bases). The CDR3 loop spans 16 amino acids. Germline V gene data show CDR1 as DFQATT and CDR2 as SNEGSKA (reference sequence). The V end lost 1 base, the J end lost 2 bases, and 15 bases lay between the germline ends. This chain's CDR3 is CSARGGSGFSKNIQYF. Written as DNA, the CDR3 is TGCAGTGCTAGAGGGGGTAGCGGTTTTTCCAAAAACATTCAGTACTTC.

V usage is TRBV12-3 or TRBV12-4 and J usage is TRBJ1-5; TRBD1 matches 7 bases. CDR3 length: 16 residues. Trimming cost V 4 bases and J 4 bases; bases outside gene matches: 10. The CDR3 reads CASSSLTGAKNQPQHF. The CDR3 coding sequence is TGTGCCAGCAGTTCCCTCACAGGGGCCAAAAATCAGCCCCAGCATTTT.